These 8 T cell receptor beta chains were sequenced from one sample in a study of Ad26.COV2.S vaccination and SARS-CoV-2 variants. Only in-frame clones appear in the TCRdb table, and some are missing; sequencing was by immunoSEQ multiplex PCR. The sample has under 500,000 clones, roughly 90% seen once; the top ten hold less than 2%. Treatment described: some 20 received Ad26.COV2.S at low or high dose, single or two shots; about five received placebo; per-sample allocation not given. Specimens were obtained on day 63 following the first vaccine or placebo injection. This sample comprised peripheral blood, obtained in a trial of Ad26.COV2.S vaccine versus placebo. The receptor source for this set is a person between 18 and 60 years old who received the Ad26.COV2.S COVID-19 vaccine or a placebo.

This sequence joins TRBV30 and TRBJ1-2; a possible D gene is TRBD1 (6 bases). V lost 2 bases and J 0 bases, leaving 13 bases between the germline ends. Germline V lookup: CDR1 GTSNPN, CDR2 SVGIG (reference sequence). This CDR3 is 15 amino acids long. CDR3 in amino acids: CAWSRSPGANYGYTF. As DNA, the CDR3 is TGTGCCTGGAGTAGGTCGCCAGGGGCTAACTATGGCTACACCTTC.

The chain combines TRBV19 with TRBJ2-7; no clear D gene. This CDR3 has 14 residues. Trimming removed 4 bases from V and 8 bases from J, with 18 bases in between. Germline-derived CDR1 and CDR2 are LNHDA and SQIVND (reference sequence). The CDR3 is CASSTPDPAPKQYF. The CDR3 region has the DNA TGTGCCAGTAGTACCCCCGACCCCGCCCCTAAGCAGTACTTC.

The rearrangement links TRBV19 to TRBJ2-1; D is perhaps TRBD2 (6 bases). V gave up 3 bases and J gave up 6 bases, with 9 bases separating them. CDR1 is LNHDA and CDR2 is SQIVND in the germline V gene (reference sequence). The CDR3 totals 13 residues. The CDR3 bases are TGTGCCAGTAGTATGTGGGGGGTCAATGAGCAGTTCTTC. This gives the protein CASSMWGVNEQFF.

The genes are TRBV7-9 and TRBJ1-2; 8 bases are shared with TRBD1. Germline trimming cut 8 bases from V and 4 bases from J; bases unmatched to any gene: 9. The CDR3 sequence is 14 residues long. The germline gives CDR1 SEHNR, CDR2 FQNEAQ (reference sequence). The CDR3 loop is CASETGGRIYGYTF. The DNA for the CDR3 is TGTGCCAGCGAAACAGGGGGTAGGATCTATGGCTACACCTTC.

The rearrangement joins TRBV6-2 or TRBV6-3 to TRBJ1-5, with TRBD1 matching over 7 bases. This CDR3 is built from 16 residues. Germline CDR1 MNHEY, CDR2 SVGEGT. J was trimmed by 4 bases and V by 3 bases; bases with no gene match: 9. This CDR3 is CASSYFSTGRNQPQHF. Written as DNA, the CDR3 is TGTGCCAGCAGTTATTTTTCGACAGGGCGAAATCAGCCCCAGCATTTT.

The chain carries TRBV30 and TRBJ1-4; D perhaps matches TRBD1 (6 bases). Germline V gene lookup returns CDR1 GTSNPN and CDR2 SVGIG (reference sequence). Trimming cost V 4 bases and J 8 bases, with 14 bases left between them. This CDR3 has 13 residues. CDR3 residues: CAWTLGAGEKLFF. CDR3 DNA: TGTGCCTGGACGTTGGGGGCGGGGGAAAAACTGTTTTTT.

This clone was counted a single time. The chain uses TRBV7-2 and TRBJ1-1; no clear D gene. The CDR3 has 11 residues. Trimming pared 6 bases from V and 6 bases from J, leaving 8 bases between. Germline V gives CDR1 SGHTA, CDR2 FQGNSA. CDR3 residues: CASSPHAEAFF. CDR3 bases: TGTGCCAGCAGTCCCCACGCTGAAGCTTTCTTT.

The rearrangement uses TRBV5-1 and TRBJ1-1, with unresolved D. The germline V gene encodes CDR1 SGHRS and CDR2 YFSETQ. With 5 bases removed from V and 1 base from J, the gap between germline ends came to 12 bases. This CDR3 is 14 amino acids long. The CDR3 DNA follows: TGCGCCAGCAGGGAAAGAGTTTGGAACACTGAAGCTTTCTTT. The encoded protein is CASRERVWNTEAFF.